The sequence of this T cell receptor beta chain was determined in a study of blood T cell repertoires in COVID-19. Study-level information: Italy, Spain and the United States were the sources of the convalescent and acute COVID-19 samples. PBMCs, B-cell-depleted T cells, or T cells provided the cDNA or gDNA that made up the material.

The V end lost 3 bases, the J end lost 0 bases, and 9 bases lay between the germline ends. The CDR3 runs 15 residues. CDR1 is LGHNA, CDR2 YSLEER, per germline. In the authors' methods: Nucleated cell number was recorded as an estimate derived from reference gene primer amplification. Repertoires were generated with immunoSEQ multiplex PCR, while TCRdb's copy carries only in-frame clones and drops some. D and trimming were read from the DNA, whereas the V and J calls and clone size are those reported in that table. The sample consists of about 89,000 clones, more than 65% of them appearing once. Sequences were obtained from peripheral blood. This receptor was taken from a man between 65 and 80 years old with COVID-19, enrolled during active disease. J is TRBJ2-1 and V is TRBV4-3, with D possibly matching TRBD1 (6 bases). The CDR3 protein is CASSQYRVSYNEQFF. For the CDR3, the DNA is TGCGCCAGCAGCCAGTACAGGGTCTCCTACAATGAGCAGTTCTTC.